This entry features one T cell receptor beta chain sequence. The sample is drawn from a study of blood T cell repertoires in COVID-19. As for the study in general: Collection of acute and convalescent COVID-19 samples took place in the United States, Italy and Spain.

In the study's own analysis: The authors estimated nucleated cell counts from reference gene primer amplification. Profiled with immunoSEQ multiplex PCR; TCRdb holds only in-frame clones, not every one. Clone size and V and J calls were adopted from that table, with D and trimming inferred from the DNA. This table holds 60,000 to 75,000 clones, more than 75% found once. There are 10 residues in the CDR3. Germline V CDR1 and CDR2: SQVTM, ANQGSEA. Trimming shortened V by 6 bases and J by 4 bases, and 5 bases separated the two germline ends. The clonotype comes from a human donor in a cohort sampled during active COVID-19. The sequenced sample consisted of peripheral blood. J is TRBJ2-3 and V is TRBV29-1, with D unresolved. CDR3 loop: CSVGSDTQYF. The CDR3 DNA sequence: TGCAGCGTCGGTTCAGATACGCAGTATTTT.